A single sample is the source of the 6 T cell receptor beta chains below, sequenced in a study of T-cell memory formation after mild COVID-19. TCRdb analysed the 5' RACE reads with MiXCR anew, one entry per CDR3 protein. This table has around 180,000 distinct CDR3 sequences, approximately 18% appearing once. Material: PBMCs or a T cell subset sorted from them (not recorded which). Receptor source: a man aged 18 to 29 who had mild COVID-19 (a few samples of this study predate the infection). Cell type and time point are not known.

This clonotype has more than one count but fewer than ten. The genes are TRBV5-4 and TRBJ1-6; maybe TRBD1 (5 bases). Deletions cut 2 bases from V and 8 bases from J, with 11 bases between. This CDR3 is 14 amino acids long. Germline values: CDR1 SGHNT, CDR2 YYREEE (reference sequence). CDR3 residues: CASSLQTADSPLHF. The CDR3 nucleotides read TGTGCCAGCAGCTTACAGACAGCGGATTCACCCCTCCACTTT.

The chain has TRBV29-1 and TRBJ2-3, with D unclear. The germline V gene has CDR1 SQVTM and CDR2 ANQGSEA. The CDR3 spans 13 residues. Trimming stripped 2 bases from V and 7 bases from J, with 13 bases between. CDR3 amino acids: CSVEKNGPYTQYF. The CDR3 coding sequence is TGCAGCGTTGAAAAAAACGGGCCATATACGCAGTATTTT.

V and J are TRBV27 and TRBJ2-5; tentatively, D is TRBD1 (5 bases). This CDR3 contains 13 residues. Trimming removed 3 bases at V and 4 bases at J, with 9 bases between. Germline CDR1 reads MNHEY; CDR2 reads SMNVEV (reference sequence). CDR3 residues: CASSFRAGETQYF. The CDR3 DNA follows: TGTGCCAGCAGTTTCAGGGCCGGAGAGACCCAGTACTTC.

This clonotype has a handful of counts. CDR3 coding DNA: TGTGCCAGCTCACCTACGACAGGGAATAGCAATCAGCCCCAGCATTTT. Encoded protein: CASSPTTGNSNQPQHF. J is TRBJ1-5 and V is TRBV18; TRBD1 agrees at 7 bases. The germline gives CDR1 KGHSH, CDR2 LQKENI. V shed 3 bases, J shed 0 bases, and the junction held 5 bases outside the gene matches. This CDR3 is built from 16 residues.

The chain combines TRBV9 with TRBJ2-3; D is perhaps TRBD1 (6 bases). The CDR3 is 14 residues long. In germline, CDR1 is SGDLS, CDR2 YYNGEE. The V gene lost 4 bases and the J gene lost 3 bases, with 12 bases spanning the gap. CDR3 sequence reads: CASSPSGQTDTQYF. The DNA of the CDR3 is TGTGCCAGCAGCCCTTCTGGACAGACAGATACGCAGTATTTT.

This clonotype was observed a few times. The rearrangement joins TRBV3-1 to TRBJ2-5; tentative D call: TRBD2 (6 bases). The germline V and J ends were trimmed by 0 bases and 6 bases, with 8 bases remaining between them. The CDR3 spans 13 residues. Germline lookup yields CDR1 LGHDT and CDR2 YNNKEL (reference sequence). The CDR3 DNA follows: TGTGCCAGCAGCCAAGATGCGGGGAAGACCCAGTACTTC. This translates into CASSQDAGKTQYF.